A single sample gave rise to the 31 T cell receptor beta chains below, sequenced in a study of T cell responses to AZD1222 COVID-19 vaccine. Some clones are missing from TCRdb's copy, which holds only in-frame ones; the method was immunoSEQ multiplex PCR. This sample has roughly 120,000 clones, with roughly 91% found just once. The sequences come from peripheral blood, collected 28 days after the second AZD1222 dose. The receptors were sampled from an adult who received the AZD1222 COVID-19 vaccine.

The J gene is TRBJ2-7, the V gene TRBV7-9; the D gene is possibly TRBD2 (6 bases). The CDR3 has 15 residues. Germline V gene sequence: CDR1 SEHNR, CDR2 FQNEAQ (reference sequence). V lost 4 bases to trimming and J lost 5 bases, with 18 bases between them. The DNA for the CDR3 is TGTGCCAGCAGCTCAGACAGCGGGTTTACCCACGAGCAGTACTTC. Translating it yields CASSSDSGFTHEQYF. Together with reference TRBV7-9 and TRBJ2-7, the CDR3 gives the full variable domain: DTGVSQNPRHKITKRGQNVTFRCDPISEHNRLYWYRQTLGQGPEFLTYFQNEAQLEKSRLLSDRFSAERPKGSFSTLEIQRTEQGDSAMYLCASSSDSGFTHEQYFGPGTRLTVT.

The chain uses TRBV4-3 and TRBJ2-7; 8 nucleotides align to TRBD1. V was pared by 1 base and J by 2 bases, with 7 bases of the junction left unmatched. From germline, CDR1 is LGHNA and CDR2 YSLEER. This CDR3 is 16 amino acids long. CDR3 nucleotides: TGCGCCAGCAGCCAAGCCGTTTGGGACAGGCCCTACGAGCAGTACTTC. Translating it yields CASSQAVWDRPYEQYF.

The chain uses TRBV10-2 and TRBJ2-5; TRBD2 agrees at 16 bases. Trimming took 8 bases from V and 5 from J; bases not matched to a gene: 11. This CDR3 contains 17 residues. CDR1 is WSHSY, CDR2 SAAADI, per germline. The CDR3 nucleotides are TGCGCCAGCGGTACCGGGACTAGCGGGGGGGCGGGTGAGACCCAGTACTTC. Translating gives CASGTGTSGGAGETQYF.

J is TRBJ2-2 and V is TRBV5-1, with D unclear. The CDR3 is 12 residues long. With 1 base removed from V and 8 bases from J, the gap between germline ends came to 6 bases. Germline assignment: CDR1 SGHRS and CDR2 YFSETQ. Here the CDR3 reads CASSLSSGELFF. The CDR3 DNA follows: TGCGCCAGCAGCTTGAGTTCTGGGGAGCTGTTTTTT.

The chain carries TRBV20-1 and TRBJ1-5; D gene uncertain. Trimming shortened V by 5 bases and J by 9 bases, and 8 bases separated the two germline ends. The CDR3 extends over 10 amino acids. Germline values: CDR1 DFQATT, CDR2 SNEGSKA (reference sequence). The CDR3 here is CSALTGPQHF. The CDR3 coding sequence is TGCAGTGCTCTCACCGGGCCCCAGCATTTT.

The chain recombines TRBV30 with TRBJ1-5; no definite D call. This CDR3 is 13 amino acids long. With 5 bases removed from V and 7 bases from J, the gap between germline ends came to 15 bases. Germline-derived CDR1 and CDR2 are GTSNPN and SVGIG (reference sequence). CDR3 in amino acids: CAWGLSGSQPQHF. The CDR3 DNA follows: TGTGCCTGGGGACTTTCCGGGAGCCAGCCCCAGCATTTT.

The CDR3 region is CASSMVQGRGETQYF. DNA of the CDR3: TGTGCCAGTAGTATGGTACAGGGGCGTGGAGAGACCCAGTACTTC. V gene TRBV19 combines with J gene TRBJ2-5; 7 bases fit TRBD1. The V gene end was trimmed by 3 bases and the J gene end by 4 bases; junction bases not matched to a gene: 8. The germline V gene has CDR1 LNHDA and CDR2 SQIVND (reference sequence). This CDR3 contains 15 residues.

The DNA for the CDR3 is TGTGCCAGCAGTTTCAGGGGTGGGAGCGGCACCGGGGAGCTGTTTTTT. Encoded protein: CASSFRGGSGTGELFF. This chain uses TRBV6-2 or TRBV6-3 with TRBJ2-2; a weak D match, TRBD1 (6 bases). The CDR3 contains 16 residues. The germline CDR1 and CDR2 sequences are MNHEY and SVGEGT. V was trimmed by 4 bases and J by 4 bases, leaving 16 bases between them.

The chain links TRBV6-5 to TRBJ1-2, with 9 bases matching TRBD1. The germline gives CDR1 MNHEY, CDR2 SVGAGI. The length of the CDR3 is 13 residues. Unmatched junction bases numbered 6, after V lost 6 bases and J lost 7 bases. The CDR3 sequence is CASSSQGAGGYTF. CDR3 coding DNA: TGTGCCAGCAGCTCACAGGGGGCTGGTGGCTACACCTTC.

The J gene is TRBJ1-2, the V gene TRBV5-1; D is perhaps TRBD1 (5 bases). Germline V gives CDR1 SGHRS, CDR2 YFSETQ. The CDR3 totals 16 residues. Between the trimmed V and J ends, which lost 0 bases and 4 bases, there was a span of 16 bases. The CDR3 DNA sequence: TGCGCCAGCAGCTTGGTAACGGGCGGACAAGCCTATGGCTACACCTTC. Its translation: CASSLVTGGQAYGYTF.

The rearrangement joins TRBV7-8 to TRBJ2-2; D gene uncertain. This CDR3 has 11 amino acids. The V gene's germline CDR1 is SGHVS and CDR2 FQNEAQ. The V and J ends lost 4 bases and 9 bases respectively, with 6 bases between them. As DNA, the CDR3 is TGTGCCAGCAGCTCAGTCAGGGAGCTGTTTTTT. Protein: CASSSVRELFF. The full variable domain, completed using reference TRBV7-8 and TRBJ2-2, is GAGVSQSPRYKVAKRGQDVALRCDPISGHVSLFWYQQALGQGPEFLTYFQNEAQLDKSGLPSDRFFAERPEGSVSTLKIQRTQQEDSAVYLCASSSVRELFFGEGSRLTVL.

This chain uses TRBV10-3 with TRBJ1-1; D unresolved. V was pared by 7 bases and J by 1 base, with 7 bases between. The CDR3 length is 12 residues. From germline, CDR1 is ENHRY and CDR2 SYGVKD. This CDR3 is CAINSGNTEAFF. The CDR3 nucleotides read TGTGCCATCAACTCAGGGAACACTGAAGCTTTCTTT.

This rearrangement joins TRBV4-1 to TRBJ2-5; D perhaps matches TRBD2 (6 bases). CDR1 and CDR2 from the germline V gene are MGHRA and YSYEKL. CDR3 length: 13 residues. Trimming took off 4 bases at V and 7 bases at J, with 13 bases between the two ends. The CDR3 sequence is CASSPWGDTTQYF. The CDR3 DNA reads TGCGCCAGCAGCCCCTGGGGGGATACGACCCAGTACTTC.

The CDR3 nucleotides are TGTGCCATCAGTGATGTGGGGAATGGAAACACCATATATTTT. Amino acid sequence: CAISDVGNGNTIYF. The chain is built from TRBV10-3 and TRBJ1-3; no reliable D call. There are 14 residues in the CDR3. Germline assignment: CDR1 ENHRY and CDR2 SYGVKD. V was shortened by 3 bases and J by 3 bases, with 9 bases between the two germline ends.

The CDR3 coding sequence is TGCGCCAGCAGCTTGGCAGGGCGCGAGCAGTACTTC. It codes for CASSLAGREQYF. The rearrangement joins TRBV5-1 to TRBJ2-7; D might be TRBD1 (5 bases). Trimming removed 0 bases from V and 6 bases from J, with 7 bases in between. The germline CDR1 and CDR2 sequences are SGHRS and YFSETQ. This CDR3 has 12 amino acids.

The genes are TRBV4-1 and TRBJ1-4; no reliable D call. CDR1 is MGHRA and CDR2 is YSYEKL in the germline V gene. V lost 0 bases to trimming and J lost 10 bases, with 15 bases between them. The CDR3 totals 15 residues. In DNA form, the CDR3 reads TGCGCCAGCAGCCAAGATGGCCCGGGAACTGGAAAACTGTTTTTT. Translation: CASSQDGPGTGKLFF.

This clone was found once. J is TRBJ2-5 and V is TRBV5-1; TRBD1 agrees at 8 bases. V gave up 6 bases and J gave up 4 bases; unmatched junction bases: 5. Germline loops: CDR1 SGHRS, CDR2 YFSETQ. The CDR3 contains 13 residues. CDR3 nucleotides: TGCGCCAGCATTGGCACAGGGGGAGAGACCCAGTACTTC. This translates into CASIGTGGETQYF.

This clone was recorded once. The rearrangement uses TRBV12-3 or TRBV12-4 and TRBJ2-5; tentatively, D is TRBD1 (5 bases). The V gene lost 5 bases and the J gene lost 4 bases, with 8 bases spanning the gap. The CDR3 runs to 12 residues. CDR3 loop: CASSTGVETQYF. The CDR3 DNA reads TGTGCCAGCAGTACAGGCGTAGAGACCCAGTACTTC.

This clone turned up a few times. The gene calls are TRBV7-2 and TRBJ2-7; D tentatively fits TRBD1 or TRBD2 (6 bases each). The V end lost 5 bases, the J end lost 2 bases, and 13 bases lay between the germline ends. The germline V gene has CDR1 SGHTA and CDR2 FQGNSA. The CDR3 extends over 14 amino acids. The CDR3 DNA reads as TGTGCCAGCAGCCTGGGGGGCGTAGCCTACGAGCAGTACTTC. Protein: CASSLGGVAYEQYF.

The chain combines TRBV3-1 (or the pseudogene TRBV3-2) with TRBJ2-1; 9 bases align to TRBD2. Germline lookup yields CDR1 LGHDT and CDR2 YNNKEL (reference sequence). The CDR3 spans 15 residues. V was pared by 0 bases and J by 8 bases, with 5 bases of the junction left unmatched. CDR3 in DNA: TGTGCCAGCAGCCAAGATTCTAGCGGGACGGATGAGCAGTTCTTC. The encoded protein is CASSQDSSGTDEQFF.

The chain employs TRBV12-3 or TRBV12-4 and TRBJ1-1; 7 bases match TRBD1. V gave up 6 bases and J gave up 11 bases; unmatched junction bases: 12. CDR3 length: 13 amino acids. CDR3 bases: TGTGCCAGCAGACCAGGGACAGCTCCTCGTGCTTTCTTT. Its translation is CASRPGTAPRAFF.

This chain uses TRBV5-5 with TRBJ1-5; D is perhaps TRBD1 (5 bases). Looked up from germline, CDR1 is SGHKS and CDR2 is YYEKEE (reference sequence). V was cut by 3 bases and J by 4 bases, with 11 bases left in between. The CDR3 is made up of 14 amino acids. CDR3 loop: CASSWGPWNQPQHF. The CDR3 nucleotides read TGTGCCAGCAGCTGGGGACCTTGGAATCAGCCCCAGCATTTT.

This clone was seen a single time. The chain uses TRBV7-9 and TRBJ2-3; 10 nucleotides match TRBD2. Germline V gene sequence: CDR1 SEHNR, CDR2 FQNEAQ (reference sequence). The CDR3 consists of 15 residues. The V and J ends lost 1 base and 5 bases, in that order; junction bases with no gene match: 3. Written as DNA, the CDR3 is TGTGCCAGCAGCTTAGAACTAGCGGGACGAGATACGCAGTATTTT. It specifies CASSLELAGRDTQYF.

This clone has a single count. This sequence joins TRBV9 and TRBJ2-1; 13 bases match TRBD2. Germline CDR1 and CDR2: SGDLS and YYNGEE. J was trimmed by 0 bases and V by 4 bases; bases with no gene match: 4. CDR3 length equals 17 residues. The CDR3: CASSSGLAGASYNEQFF. CDR3 sequence (DNA): TGTGCCAGCAGCTCAGGACTAGCGGGGGCCTCCTACAATGAGCAGTTCTTC.

In this sample, this clone turned up once. The genes are TRBV5-1 and TRBJ2-5; maybe TRBD2 (7 bases). This CDR3 is built from 14 residues. Germline CDR1 reads SGHRS; CDR2 reads YFSETQ. With 5 bases removed from V and 4 bases from J, the gap between germline ends came to 15 bases. CDR3 protein: CASRRGRGGETQYF. CDR3 DNA: TGCGCCAGCAGGCGCGGTAGGGGGGGAGAGACCCAGTACTTC.

The rearrangement joins TRBV2 to TRBJ2-5, with TRBD2 matching over 9 bases. This CDR3 region has 17 residues. V was pared by 3 bases and J by 2 bases, with 10 bases of the junction left unmatched. In germline, CDR1 is SNHLY, CDR2 FYNNEI. The chain's CDR3 is CASSDPHSGGLQETQYF. CDR3 bases: TGTGCCAGCAGTGACCCCCACAGCGGGGGGCTACAAGAGACCCAGTACTTC.

The chain couples TRBV29-1 to TRBJ1-4, with TRBD1 matching 7 bases. There are 14 residues in the CDR3. Germline V gene lookup returns CDR1 SQVTM and CDR2 ANQGSEA. With 7 bases clipped from V and 5 bases from J, the junction kept 10 bases outside the gene matches. CDR3 sequence (DNA): TGCAGCGGGTTAACAGGGGTGGAAAATGAAAAACTGTTTTTT. This translates into CSGLTGVENEKLFF. Using reference TRBV29-1 and TRBJ1-4 for the parts outside the CDR3, the full variable domain is SAVISQKPSRDICQRGTSLTIQCQVDSQVTMMFWYRQQPGQSLTLIATANQGSEATYESGFVIDKFPISRPNLTFSTLTVSNMSPEDSSIYLCSGLTGVENEKLFFGSGTQLSVL.

The chain recombines TRBV13 with TRBJ1-2; D ambiguous. The CDR3 runs 13 residues. V lost 3 bases to trimming and J lost 4 bases, with 9 bases between them. CDR1 is PRHDT and CDR2 is FYEKMQ in the germline V gene (reference sequence). CDR3 bases: TGTGCCAGCAGCTTCGGACGTACCTATGGCTACACCTTC. Encoded protein: CASSFGRTYGYTF.

The genes are TRBV25-1 and TRBJ2-5; possibly TRBD1 or TRBD2 for D (7 bases each). Trimming shortened V by 0 bases and J by 5 bases, and 16 bases separated the two germline ends. This CDR3 region has 16 residues. Per germline, CDR1 MGHDK and CDR2 SYGVNS. The CDR3 is CASSEYGEGAEETQYF. CDR3 DNA sequence: TGTGCCAGCAGTGAATATGGGGAGGGGGCCGAGGAGACCCAGTACTTC.

The chain's CDR3 is CASSLETGANIQYF. The DNA of the CDR3 is TGTGCCAGCAGCTTAGAAACAGGAGCAAACATTCAGTACTTC. V is TRBV7-2 and J is TRBJ2-4; D might be TRBD1 (5 bases). The V and J ends lost 1 base and 6 bases respectively, with 10 bases between them. Germline V gene data show CDR1 as SGHTA and CDR2 as FQGNSA. The CDR3 contains 14 residues.

This chain links TRBV30 with TRBJ2-2, with D unresolved. The germline V gene has CDR1 GTSNPN and CDR2 SVGIG (reference sequence). The length of the CDR3 is 12 residues. V lost 3 bases to trimming and J lost 7 bases, with 9 bases between them. CDR3 protein: CAWRNRGGELFF. The CDR3 nucleotides are TGTGCCTGGAGGAACCGTGGCGGGGAGCTGTTTTTT.